The sequence of this T cell receptor (beta chain) was determined in a study of CD8 T cells in ankylosing spondylitis. Overall study findings and caveats: Past research had described some motif variants in reactive arthritis synovial fluid and blood. A CD8+ phenotype characterized the disease-linked clones, which were relatively rare in peripheral blood. Disease-linked clones reportedly showed significant enrichment in matched ankylosing spondylitis synovial fluid.

Of note for this clonotype: Antigen unknown.

Germline trimming cut 0 bases from V and 5 bases from J; bases unmatched to any gene: 15. The length of the CDR3 is 19 residues. Per germline, CDR1 MGHRA and CDR2 YSYEKL. Quantitative 5'-RACE with molecular barcodes produced the TCR beta libraries. One entry per CDR3 protein results from TCRdb running MiXCR on the 5' RACE reads. The top ten clones hold 16% of a sample with some 200,000 distinct CDR3 sequences, more than 10% of them seen once. The chain uses TRBV4-1 and TRBJ2-5; 10 bases map to TRBD2. The clonotype originates from a male donor with ankylosing spondylitis or in good health (not recorded which). The specimen was blood, either unsorted or a sorted T cell fraction (not recorded which). CDR3 in DNA: TGCGCCAGCAGCCAAGATCTCCCCGGAATAGCGGGGGGCCGGGAGACCCAGTACTTC. Amino acids: CASSQDLPGIAGGRETQYF.